These T cell receptor beta chains were read from a single sample in a study of response to subunit inactivated influenza vaccine. TCRdb reprocessed the RT-PCR reads with MiXCR, giving one entry per CDR3 protein. The table includes around 750,000 distinct CDR3 sequences, less than 25% detected once. Source: PBMCs from blood, taken 4 to 6 days after vaccination. Source of these receptors: a man in his forties or fifties who received an inactivated influenza vaccine. Both conserved end residues are part of each CDR3. Each record gives: D gene, clone size, J gene, V gene, CDR3 DNA, CDR3 protein. A D gene is named only where the DNA matches it firmly. The size of a clone is reported for some rows only, either as once, few or many, or as a class for expanded clones.

d_gene: TRBD1; abundance: NA; j_gene: TRBJ1-1; v_gene: TRBV7-9; CDR3nt: TGTGCCAGCAGCTTCAAAGGACAGGGTGGCACTGAAGCTTTCTTT; CDR3aa: CASSFKGQGGTEAFF
d_gene: TRBD1; abundance: few; j_gene: TRBJ2-7; v_gene: TRBV20-1; CDR3nt: TGCAGTGCTAACAGGGGGAGAAGCTCCTACGAGCAGTACTTC; CDR3aa: CSANRGRSSYEQYF
d_gene: NA; abundance: few; j_gene: TRBJ2-1; v_gene: TRBV15; CDR3nt: TGTGCCACCAGCAGCCATAACAATGAGCAGTTCTTC; CDR3aa: CATSSHNNEQFF
d_gene: TRBD2; abundance: NA; j_gene: TRBJ2-1; v_gene: TRBV6-1; CDR3nt: TGTGCCAGCAGCCCCGTTGGACTAGCGGGGCTGAGCTCCTACAATGAGCAGTTCTTC; CDR3aa: CASSPVGLAGLSSYNEQFF
d_gene: NA; abundance: many; j_gene: TRBJ2-3; v_gene: TRBV28; CDR3nt: TGTGCCAGCAGCCGTAAGTGGGGCGCTAGAAAGTCCCCAGATACGCAGTATTTT; CDR3aa: CASSRKWGARKSPDTQYF
d_gene: NA; abundance: NA; j_gene: TRBJ2-7; v_gene: TRBV5-1; CDR3nt: TGCGCCAGCAGTTCCGCGACGGGGATAGTCGACGAGCAGTACTTC; CDR3aa: CASSSATGIVDEQYF
d_gene: NA; abundance: few; j_gene: TRBJ2-1; v_gene: TRBV20-1; CDR3nt: TGCAGTGCTACTGGCCTGGGGAAGGCCTACAATGAGCAGTTCTTC; CDR3aa: CSATGLGKAYNEQFF
d_gene: TRBD2; abundance: few; j_gene: TRBJ2-3; v_gene: TRBV20-1; CDR3nt: TGCAGTGCTGTTCTCGCGGGGGGGAGGACAGATACGCAGTATTTT; CDR3aa: CSAVLAGGRTDTQYF
d_gene: TRBD2; abundance: NA; j_gene: TRBJ2-5; v_gene: TRBV4-2; CDR3nt: TGTGCCAGCAGCCCTGGCCGGTGGGGTCTGACCTCTAGCGGGGTGACCCAAGAGACCCAGTACTTC; CDR3aa: CASSPGRWGLTSSGVTQETQYF
d_gene: NA; abundance: few; j_gene: TRBJ2-7; v_gene: TRBV7-2; CDR3nt: TGTGCCAGCACCAGTCCGAACAGCTACGAGCAGTACTTC; CDR3aa: CASTSPNSYEQYF
d_gene: NA; abundance: NA; j_gene: TRBJ1-3; v_gene: TRBV9; CDR3nt: TGTGCCAGCAGCGTCTCTCTGACCTCTGGAAACACCATATATTTT; CDR3aa: CASSVSLTSGNTIYF
d_gene: TRBD2; abundance: NA; j_gene: TRBJ2-1; v_gene: TRBV27; CDR3nt: TGTGCCAGCAGTGCACTAGCGGGGTTCTACAATGAGCAGTTCTTC; CDR3aa: CASSALAGFYNEQFF
d_gene: TRBD1; abundance: NA; j_gene: TRBJ2-2; v_gene: TRBV5-1; CDR3nt: TGCGCCAGCAGCTTGACAGGGGGCGTCACCGGGGAGCTGTTTTTT; CDR3aa: CASSLTGGVTGELFF
d_gene: TRBD2; abundance: NA; j_gene: TRBJ2-3; v_gene: TRBV27; CDR3nt: TGTGCCAGCAGTCCCCGCCAGCGGGGCACCACAGATACGCAGTATTTT; CDR3aa: CASSPRQRGTTDTQYF
d_gene: NA; abundance: few; j_gene: TRBJ2-5; v_gene: TRBV20-1; CDR3nt: TGCAGTGCTAGAGATAGGCGGGTCCAAGAGACCCAGTACTTC; CDR3aa: CSARDRRVQETQYF
d_gene: TRBD1; abundance: NA; j_gene: TRBJ1-2; v_gene: TRBV5-1; CDR3nt: TGCGCCAGCAGCTTGCCGACAGGGGGCAACTATGGCTACACCTTC; CDR3aa: CASSLPTGGNYGYTF
d_gene: TRBD1; abundance: NA; j_gene: TRBJ2-7; v_gene: TRBV12-3/TRBV12-4; CDR3nt: TGTGCCAGCTCCGGGACAGGGGGCGTTGGGTCCTACGAGCAGTACTTC; CDR3aa: CASSGTGGVGSYEQYF
d_gene: TRBD1; abundance: NA; j_gene: TRBJ2-7; v_gene: TRBV7-9; CDR3nt: TGTGCCAGCAGCTTAGATGCAGGGGGCTTCGAGCAGTACTTC; CDR3aa: CASSLDAGGFEQYF
d_gene: TRBD2; abundance: NA; j_gene: TRBJ2-1; v_gene: TRBV7-3; CDR3nt: TGTGCCAGCAGCTTGAGCGGGAGAACTTCCAATGAGCAGTTCTTC; CDR3aa: CASSLSGRTSNEQFF
d_gene: TRBD1; abundance: once; j_gene: TRBJ2-3; v_gene: TRBV20-1; CDR3nt: TGCAGTGCTAGAATCAAACTTGACCGGGACAGGGGGCTAGCAGATACGCAGTATTTT; CDR3aa: CSARIKLDRDRGLADTQYF
d_gene: TRBD2; abundance: NA; j_gene: TRBJ2-1; v_gene: TRBV2; CDR3nt: TGTGCCAGCAGAGAGCGGGGGGTTTACAATGAGCAGTTCTTC; CDR3aa: CASRERGVYNEQFF
d_gene: NA; abundance: few; j_gene: TRBJ2-1; v_gene: TRBV7-9; CDR3nt: TGTGCCAGCAGCTTAGGCCACCCTCTACGTTACAATGAGCAGTTCTTC; CDR3aa: CASSLGHPLRYNEQFF
d_gene: NA; abundance: NA; j_gene: TRBJ2-1; v_gene: TRBV7-2; CDR3nt: TGTGCCAGCAGCTTAGCGGGAGTAACCTACAATGAGCAGTTCTTC; CDR3aa: CASSLAGVTYNEQFF
d_gene: TRBD2; abundance: NA; j_gene: TRBJ2-7; v_gene: TRBV7-2; CDR3nt: TGTGCCAGCAGCCCCTCAGCGGGAGAGTACGAGCAGTACTTC; CDR3aa: CASSPSAGEYEQYF
d_gene: NA; abundance: few; j_gene: TRBJ1-2; v_gene: TRBV5-1; CDR3nt: TGCGCCAGCAGCTTGGCCCCCCAATACTATGGCTACACCTTC; CDR3aa: CASSLAPQYYGYTF
d_gene: TRBD1; abundance: NA; j_gene: TRBJ1-6; v_gene: TRBV18; CDR3nt: TGTGCCAGCTCGCTACATGGGACAGGGAATTCACCCCTCCACTTT; CDR3aa: CASSLHGTGNSPLHF
d_gene: TRBD1; abundance: few; j_gene: TRBJ2-7; v_gene: TRBV7-2; CDR3nt: TGTGCCAGCAGCCTGGACAGGTACACCCACGAGCAGTACTTC; CDR3aa: CASSLDRYTHEQYF
d_gene: NA; abundance: few; j_gene: TRBJ2-5; v_gene: TRBV5-1; CDR3nt: TGCGCCAGCAGCTTGATGAGGGAGGAGACCCAGTACTTC; CDR3aa: CASSLMREETQYF
d_gene: NA; abundance: few; j_gene: TRBJ1-5; v_gene: TRBV28; CDR3nt: TGTGCCAGCAGTCGTCCCCTGTCGTCGGGGCTCAATCAGCCCCAGCATTTT; CDR3aa: CASSRPLSSGLNQPQHF
d_gene: NA; abundance: NA; j_gene: TRBJ1-4; v_gene: TRBV7-8; CDR3nt: TGTGCCAGCAGCTCGCAGTCGGGAAATGAAAAACTGTTTTTT; CDR3aa: CASSSQSGNEKLFF
d_gene: TRBD2; abundance: NA; j_gene: TRBJ2-2; v_gene: TRBV20-1; CDR3nt: TGCAGTGCTCCCAGACTAGCGGGAGGGTCCGGGGAGCTGTTTTTT; CDR3aa: CSAPRLAGGSGELFF
d_gene: TRBD2; abundance: few; j_gene: TRBJ2-2; v_gene: TRBV9; CDR3nt: TGTGCCAGCAGCGTAGCTCCTGGCGGGAGAGGGTTCGGGGAGCTGTTTTTT; CDR3aa: CASSVAPGGRGFGELFF
d_gene: TRBD1; abundance: NA; j_gene: TRBJ1-6; v_gene: TRBV10-2; CDR3nt: TGCGCCAGCAGTTCCACAGGGGGCATAAGCCTCCACTTT; CDR3aa: CASSSTGGISLHF
d_gene: NA; abundance: few; j_gene: TRBJ2-1; v_gene: TRBV7-7; CDR3nt: TGTGCCAGCAGCGCCGGAGGTAATGAGCAGTTCTTC; CDR3aa: CASSAGGNEQFF
d_gene: TRBD2; abundance: few; j_gene: TRBJ2-1; v_gene: TRBV11-1; CDR3nt: TGTGCCAGCAGCGTAGCGGGAGAGGTCGGTGAGCAGTTCTTC; CDR3aa: CASSVAGEVGEQFF
d_gene: TRBD2; abundance: many; j_gene: TRBJ2-7; v_gene: TRBV3-1; CDR3nt: TGTGCCAGCAGCCAAGTTCTAGCGGGGACGTACGAGCAGTACTTC; CDR3aa: CASSQVLAGTYEQYF
d_gene: NA; abundance: NA; j_gene: TRBJ1-2; v_gene: TRBV10-3; CDR3nt: TGTGCCATCAGTGTCGACAGGTTCTCCGGCTACACCTTC; CDR3aa: CAISVDRFSGYTF
d_gene: TRBD1; abundance: NA; j_gene: TRBJ1-2; v_gene: TRBV5-1; CDR3nt: TGCGCCAGCAGCCCCCCCGCCGGGACAGGGGTCGGCTACACCTTC; CDR3aa: CASSPPAGTGVGYTF
d_gene: NA; abundance: few; j_gene: TRBJ2-1; v_gene: TRBV6-2/TRBV6-3; CDR3nt: TGTGCCAGCACGACAGGTGGAAATGAGCAGTTCTTC; CDR3aa: CASTTGGNEQFF
d_gene: TRBD1; abundance: NA; j_gene: TRBJ2-2; v_gene: TRBV12-3/TRBV12-4; CDR3nt: TGTGCCAGCAGTTTAGGCAGGGGGCGCCGGACCGGGGAGCTGTTTTTT; CDR3aa: CASSLGRGRRTGELFF
d_gene: NA; abundance: NA; j_gene: TRBJ1-4; v_gene: TRBV20-1; CDR3nt: TGCAGTGCTACGACCCGGACGGGGCCTGAAAAACTGTTTTTT; CDR3aa: CSATTRTGPEKLFF
d_gene: NA; abundance: NA; j_gene: TRBJ1-6; v_gene: TRBV4-3; CDR3nt: TGCGCCAGCAGCCAAGACTTGCCCGCCTATAATTCACCCCTCCACTTT; CDR3aa: CASSQDLPAYNSPLHF
d_gene: TRBD1; abundance: NA; j_gene: TRBJ2-1; v_gene: TRBV10-3; CDR3nt: TGTGCCATCAGTGAGTCCAGACAGGGGGGTTCCTACAATGAGCAGTTCTTC; CDR3aa: CAISESRQGGSYNEQFF
d_gene: NA; abundance: few; j_gene: TRBJ2-2; v_gene: TRBV9; CDR3nt: TGTGCCAGCAGCGTAGTGGCAGGGTTTTACACCGGGGAGCTGTTTTTT; CDR3aa: CASSVVAGFYTGELFF
d_gene: NA; abundance: few; j_gene: TRBJ2-5; v_gene: TRBV25-1; CDR3nt: TGTGCCAGCAGTTTCAGGGGTGTGATGGAGACCCAGTACTTC; CDR3aa: CASSFRGVMETQYF
d_gene: NA; abundance: NA; j_gene: TRBJ1-1; v_gene: TRBV29-1; CDR3nt: TGCAGCGTTGAACCGGACGGCCCGAACACTGAAGCTTTCTTT; CDR3aa: CSVEPDGPNTEAFF